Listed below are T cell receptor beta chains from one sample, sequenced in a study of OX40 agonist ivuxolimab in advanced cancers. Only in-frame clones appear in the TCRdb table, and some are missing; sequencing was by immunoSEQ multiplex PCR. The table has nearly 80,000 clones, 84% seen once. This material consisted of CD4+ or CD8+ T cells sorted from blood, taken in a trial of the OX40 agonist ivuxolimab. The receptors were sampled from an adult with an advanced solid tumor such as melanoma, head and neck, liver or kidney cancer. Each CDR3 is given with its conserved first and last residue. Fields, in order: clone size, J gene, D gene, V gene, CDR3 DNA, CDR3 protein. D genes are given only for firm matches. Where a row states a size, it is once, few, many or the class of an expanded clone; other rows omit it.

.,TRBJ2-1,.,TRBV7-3,TGTGCCAGCAGCTTAGGGCCGGGATCCTACAATGAGCAGTTCTTC,CASSLGPGSYNEQFF
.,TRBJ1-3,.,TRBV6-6,TGTGCCAGCAGCGTCTCTGGAAACACCATATATTTT,CASSVSGNTIYF
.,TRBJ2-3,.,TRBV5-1,TGCGCCAGCAGCTTGGATGTCCGCACAGATACGCAGTATTTT,CASSLDVRTDTQYF
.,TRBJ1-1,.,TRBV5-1,TGCGCCAGCAGCCCGGGAGGGGACACTGAAGCTTTCTTT,CASSPGGDTEAFF
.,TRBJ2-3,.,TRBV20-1,TGCAGTGCTGAAAGCACAGATACGCAGTATTTT,CSAESTDTQYF
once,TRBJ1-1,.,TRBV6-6,TGTGCCAGCAGTTACTCGGCAGTGAACACTGAAGCTTTCTTT,CASSYSAVNTEAFF
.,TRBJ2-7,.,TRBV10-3,TGTGCCATCAGTGCCGGGAAGCCCTACGAGCAGTACTTC,CAISAGKPYEQYF
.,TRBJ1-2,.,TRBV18,TGTGCCAGCTCACCCTCTTTAGACGCAGATGGCTACACCTTC,CASSPSLDADGYTF
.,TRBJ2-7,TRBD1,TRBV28,TGTGCCAGCAGGGGACAGGGAACCGAGCAGTACTTC,CASRGQGTEQYF
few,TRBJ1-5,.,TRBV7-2,TGTGCCAGCAGCCTGGGACTAGGGCAGCCCCAGCATTTT,CASSLGLGQPQHF
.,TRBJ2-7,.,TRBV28,TGTGCCAGCAGTAGTCGGACGAACGAGCAGTACTTC,CASSSRTNEQYF
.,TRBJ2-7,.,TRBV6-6,TGTGCCAGCAGTTATGGGCAAGCGAGCGAGCAGTACTTC,CASSYGQASEQYF
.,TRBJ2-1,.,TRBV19,TGTGCCAGTAGTATAGGCCCTCAGCTCTACAATGAGCAGTTCTTC,CASSIGPQLYNEQFF
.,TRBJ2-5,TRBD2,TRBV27,TGTGCCAGCAGGCCGCCCGGGGGGGTGGGCCAAGAGACCCAGTACTTC,CASRPPGGVGQETQYF
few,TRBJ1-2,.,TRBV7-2,TGTGCCAGCAGCTTAGTGGGCACCTATGGCTACACCTTC,CASSLVGTYGYTF
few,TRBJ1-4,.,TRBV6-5,TGTGCCAGCAGTTGGCGGGTTGGGAATGAAAAACTGTTTTTT,CASSWRVGNEKLFF
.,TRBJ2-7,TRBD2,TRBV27,TGTGCCAGCAGGGAGACTAGCTTCCACGAGCAGTACTTC,CASRETSFHEQYF
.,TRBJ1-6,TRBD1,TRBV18,TGTGCCAGCTCAGACGGGACAGGGGTGATGTCACCCCTCCACTTT,CASSDGTGVMSPLHF
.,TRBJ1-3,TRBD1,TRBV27,TGTGCCAGCAGGAGGACAGGGAGAGGAAACACCATATATTTT,CASRRTGRGNTIYF
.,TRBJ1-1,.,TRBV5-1,TGCGCCAGCAGCCTGGAGGCCAGGAACACTGAAGCTTTCTTT,CASSLEARNTEAFF
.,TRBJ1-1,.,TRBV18,TGTGCCAGCTCGCGGGGCGGGGACACTGAAGCTTTCTTT,CASSRGGDTEAFF
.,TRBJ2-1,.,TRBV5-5,TGTGCCAGCAGCTTTGAACTACTTGAGCAGTTCTTC,CASSFELLEQFF
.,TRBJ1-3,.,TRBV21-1,TGTGCCAGCAGCACTTCCGACAGGGGGGACACCATATATTTT,CASSTSDRGDTIYF
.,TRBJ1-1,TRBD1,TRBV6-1,TGTGCCAGCAGCCAACGACAGGGGAACACTGAAGCTTTCTTT,CASSQRQGNTEAFF
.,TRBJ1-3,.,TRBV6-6,TGTGCCAGCACCCCCGCCGGAAACACCATATATTTT,CASTPAGNTIYF
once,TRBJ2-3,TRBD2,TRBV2,TGTGCCAGCACCCTAGCGGGTCGCACAGATACGCAGTATTTT,CASTLAGRTDTQYF
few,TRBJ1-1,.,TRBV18,TGTGCCAGCTCCCTAATGGGTTCCAGGGACGCTGAAGCTTTCTTT,CASSLMGSRDAEAFF
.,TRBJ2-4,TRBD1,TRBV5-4,TGTGCCAGCAGCTTATTTCCGGGACAGGTTCAGTACTTC,CASSLFPGQVQYF
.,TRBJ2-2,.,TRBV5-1,TGCGCCAGCAGCTTAGGCAGGGTAATTGCCGGGGAGCTGTTTTTT,CASSLGRVIAGELFF
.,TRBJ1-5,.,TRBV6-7,TGTGCCAGCAGTTACGACCGCGGACGGTATAATCAGCCCCAGCATTTT,CASSYDRGRYNQPQHF
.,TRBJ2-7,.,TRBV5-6,TGTGCCAGCAGCCCCTCAGGGGTCCAAAGCTCCTACGAGCAGTACTTC,CASSPSGVQSSYEQYF
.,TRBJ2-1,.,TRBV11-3,TGTGCCAGCAGCCGACAGAGAGAAGAGCAGTTCTTC,CASSRQREEQFF
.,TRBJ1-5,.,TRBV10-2,TGCGCCAGCAGTGATGCGCAGGTCGGCAATCAGCCCCAGCATTTT,CASSDAQVGNQPQHF
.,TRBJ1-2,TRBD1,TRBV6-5,TGTGCCAGCAGTTCCCGGGACAGGGGGTTGGGCTATGGCTACACCTTC,CASSSRDRGLGYGYTF
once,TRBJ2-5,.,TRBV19,TGTGCCAGTAGGAACGTAGAGACCCAGTACTTC,CASRNVETQYF
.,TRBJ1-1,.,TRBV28,TGTGCCAGCAGTTTCAGGGTCGCGGGGGACACTGAAGCTTTCTTT,CASSFRVAGDTEAFF
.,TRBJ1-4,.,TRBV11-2,TGTGCCAGCAGCTTAGCCGAAAAACTGTTTTTT,CASSLAEKLFF
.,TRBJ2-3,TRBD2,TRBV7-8,TGTGCCAGCAGCTCACGCGGACTAGCGGGGAACACAGATACGCAGTATTTT,CASSSRGLAGNTDTQYF
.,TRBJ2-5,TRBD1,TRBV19,TGTGCCAGTAGTATAGGGACAGGGGGCTCCCAGTACTTC,CASSIGTGGSQYF
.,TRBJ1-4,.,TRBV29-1,TGCAGCGTTGAAGAGGGTTTAAGTGAAAAACTGTTTTTT,CSVEEGLSEKLFF
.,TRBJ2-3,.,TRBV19,TGTGCCAGTAATAGGGGGGACACAGATACGCAGTATTTT,CASNRGDTDTQYF
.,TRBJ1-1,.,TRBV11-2,TGTGCCAGCAGCTTAGTCATAGGTCGGGCCACTGAAGCTTTCTTT,CASSLVIGRATEAFF
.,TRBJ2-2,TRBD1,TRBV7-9,TGTGCCAGCAGCTTTTGGCAGGGGGCCTCCGGGGAGCTGTTTTTT,CASSFWQGASGELFF
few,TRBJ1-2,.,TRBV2,TGTGCCAGCAGTGGGTTGGCGGGCATAGGCTACACCTTC,CASSGLAGIGYTF
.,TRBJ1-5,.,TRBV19,TGTGCCAGTAGTCGGGGGGGATCTGGCAATCAGCCCCAGCATTTT,CASSRGGSGNQPQHF
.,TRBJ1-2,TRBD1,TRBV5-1,TGCGCCAGCAGCTTTCTGGACAGGTCTGGCTACACCTTC,CASSFLDRSGYTF
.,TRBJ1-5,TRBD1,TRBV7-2,TGTGCCAGCAGCCTCCGGACAGGTTCCAATCAGCCCCAGCATTTT,CASSLRTGSNQPQHF
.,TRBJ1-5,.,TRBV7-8,TGTGCCAGCAGCTTAAACGCGAGGCAGCCCCAGCATTTT,CASSLNARQPQHF
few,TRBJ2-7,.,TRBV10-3,TGTGCCATCAGTGGTCAGAAATACGAGCAGTACTTC,CAISGQKYEQYF
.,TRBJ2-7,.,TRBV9,TGTGCCAGCAGCTTCCGGGACACCCGCTCCTACGAGCAGTACTTC,CASSFRDTRSYEQYF
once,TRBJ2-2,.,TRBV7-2,TGTGCCAGCAGCCCGCCAAGGATTTGGGGCGCAGACACCGGGGAGCTGTTTTTT,CASSPPRIWGADTGELFF